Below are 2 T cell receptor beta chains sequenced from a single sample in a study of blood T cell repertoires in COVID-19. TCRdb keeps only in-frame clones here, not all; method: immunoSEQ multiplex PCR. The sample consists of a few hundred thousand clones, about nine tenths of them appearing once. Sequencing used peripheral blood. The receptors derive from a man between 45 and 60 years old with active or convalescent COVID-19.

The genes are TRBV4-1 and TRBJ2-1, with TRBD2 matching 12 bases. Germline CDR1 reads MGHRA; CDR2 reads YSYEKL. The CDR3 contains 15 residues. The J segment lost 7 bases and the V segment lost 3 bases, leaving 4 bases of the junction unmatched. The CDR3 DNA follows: TGCGCCAGCAGCCATGGACTAGCGGGGAGAAATGAGCAGTTCTTC. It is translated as CASSHGLAGRNEQFF.

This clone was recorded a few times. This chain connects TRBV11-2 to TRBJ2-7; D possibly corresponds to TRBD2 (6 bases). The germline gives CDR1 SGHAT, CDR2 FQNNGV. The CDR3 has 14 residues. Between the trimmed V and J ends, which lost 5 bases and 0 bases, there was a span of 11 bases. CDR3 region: CASSPGLASYEQYF. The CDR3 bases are TGTGCCAGCAGCCCGGGACTGGCCTCCTACGAGCAGTACTTC.